The present entry profiles one TCR beta chain with its context. The antigen is unknown. Using about 190 ng DNA, roughly 33,000 T cell genomes, the sorted-subset replicate PCRs were run. Authors' data handling: ImmunoSEQ junction-only sequences lacked quality scores, so their filtering differed. Some clones are missing from TCRdb's copy, which holds only in-frame ones; the method was immunoSEQ multiplex PCR. V and J calls and clone size are given by that table; D and trimming were obtained from the DNA. This table holds fewer than 2.5 million clones, approximately 93% found once. V was cut by 6 bases and J by 6 bases, with 21 bases left in between. The CDR3 totals 15 residues. Germline loops: CDR1 SEHNR, CDR2 FQNEAQ (reference sequence). This entry comes from a study of shared clonotypes between healthy human individuals. Study-level points and caveats: Sharing across four donors was highest in naive CD4 (around 5%) and lowest in memory CD8 (0.4%).

The investigators split CD4+ cells into a CD45RA+ naive subset and a CD45RA-negative memory subset. Sequenced material: naive CD4+ T cells from PBMCs. Subset of the sample: CD45RA+ positively selected. The V call is TRBV7-9, the J call TRBJ2-7, with D possibly TRBD1 on 6 matching bases. This TCR derives from a man younger than 35 in good health. Some clones in this sample may be carry-over from other donors' samples. The CDR3 region is CASRDTGTRYGEQYF. DNA of the CDR3: TGTGCCAGCAGGGATACCGGGACACGGTACGGCGAGCAGTACTTC.